This T cell receptor beta chain was sequenced for a study of low-dose radiotherapy and immunotherapy resistance in tumors. Overall study context: Per fraction, Cohort 1 was given 0.5 Gy every 2 weeks, for a total of 6.5 Gy. At a dose of 200 mg/m2, intravenous cyclophosphamide was given every two weeks, one day before radiation and immunotherapy.

Alpha- and beta-chain coverage of first-strand cDNA came from TRAV- and TRBV-specific primers. TCRs underwent roughly 20 PCR cycles of amplification with a constant-region primer and V-primer adapter. Isolated mRNA was amplified by in vitro transcription. Using its own MiXCR run on the reads, TCRdb lists one record per CDR3 protein. The table records under 75,000 distinct CDR3 sequences, around 23% of them present only once. This clonotype was seen repeatedly, ten times or more. Time point indicated: after trial treatment. The treatment is: LDRT plus nivolumab, ipilimumab, low-dose cyclophosphamide and aspirin (RACIN trial). Each donor was administered nivolumab, ipilimumab, aspirin, low-dose cyclophosphamide and low-dose radiotherapy. This TCR was sampled from a male donor with prostate cancer. Material: PBMCs, obtained after low-dose radiotherapy plus immunotherapy.

CDR3: CAISGQGGYEQYF. The DNA for the CDR3 is TGTGCCATTTCCGGACAGGGGGGGTACGAGCAGTACTTC. This chain links TRBV10-3 with TRBJ2-7; 10 positions match TRBD1. CDR1 and CDR2 from the germline V gene are ENHRY and SYGVKD. The junction had 6 bases not matched to a gene; V was cut back by 9 bases and J by 4 bases. The CDR3 runs to 13 residues.